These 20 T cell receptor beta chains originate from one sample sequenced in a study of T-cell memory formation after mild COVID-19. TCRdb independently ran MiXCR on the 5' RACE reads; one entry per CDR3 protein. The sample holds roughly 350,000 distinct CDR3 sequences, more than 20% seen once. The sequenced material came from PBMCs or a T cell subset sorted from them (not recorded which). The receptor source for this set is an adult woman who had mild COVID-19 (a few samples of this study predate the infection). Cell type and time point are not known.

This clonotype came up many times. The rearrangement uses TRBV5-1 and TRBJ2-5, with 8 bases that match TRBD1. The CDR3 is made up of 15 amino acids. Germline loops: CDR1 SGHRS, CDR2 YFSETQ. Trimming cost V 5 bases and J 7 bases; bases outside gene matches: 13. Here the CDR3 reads CASRPRQGTEGTQYF. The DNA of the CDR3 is TGCGCCAGCAGACCGAGACAGGGGACGGAAGGGACCCAGTACTTC.

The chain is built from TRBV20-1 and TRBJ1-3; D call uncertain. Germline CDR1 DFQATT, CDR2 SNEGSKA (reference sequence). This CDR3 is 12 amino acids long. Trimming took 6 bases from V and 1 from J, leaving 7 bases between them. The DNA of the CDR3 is TGCAGTGCCCGGGGTTCTGGAAACACCATATATTTT. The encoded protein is CSARGSGNTIYF.

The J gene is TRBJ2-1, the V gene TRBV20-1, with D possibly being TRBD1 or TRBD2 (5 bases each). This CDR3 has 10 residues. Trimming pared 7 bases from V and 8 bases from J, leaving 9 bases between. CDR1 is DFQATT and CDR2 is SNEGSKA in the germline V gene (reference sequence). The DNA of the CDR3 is TGCAGTGTGGGACGCTATGAGCAGTTCTTC. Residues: CSVGRYEQFF.

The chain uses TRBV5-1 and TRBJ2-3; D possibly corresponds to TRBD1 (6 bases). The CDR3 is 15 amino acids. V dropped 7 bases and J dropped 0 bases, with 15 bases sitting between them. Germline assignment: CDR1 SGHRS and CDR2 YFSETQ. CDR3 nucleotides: TGCGCCAGCGTCCAGGGGACATCTAGCACAGATACGCAGTATTTT. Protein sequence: CASVQGTSSTDTQYF.

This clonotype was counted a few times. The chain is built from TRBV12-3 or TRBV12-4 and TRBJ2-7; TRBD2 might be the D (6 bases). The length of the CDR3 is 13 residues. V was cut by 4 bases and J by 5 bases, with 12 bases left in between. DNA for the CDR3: TGTGCCAGCAGTTCGGGAGTCAGGGACGAGCAGTACTTC. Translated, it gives CASSSGVRDEQYF.

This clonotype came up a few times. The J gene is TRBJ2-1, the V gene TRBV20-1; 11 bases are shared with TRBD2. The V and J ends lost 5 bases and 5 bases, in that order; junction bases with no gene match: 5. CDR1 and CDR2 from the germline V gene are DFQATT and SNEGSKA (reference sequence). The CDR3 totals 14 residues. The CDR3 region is CSAPQTSGNNEQFF. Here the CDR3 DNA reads TGCAGTGCTCCCCAGACTAGCGGGAACAATGAGCAGTTCTTC.

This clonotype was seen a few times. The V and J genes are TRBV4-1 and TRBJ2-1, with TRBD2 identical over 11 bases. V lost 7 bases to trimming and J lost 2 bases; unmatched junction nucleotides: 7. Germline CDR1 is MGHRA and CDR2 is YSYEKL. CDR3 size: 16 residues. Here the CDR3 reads CASTRGLAAPYNEQFF. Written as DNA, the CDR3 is TGCGCCAGCACGAGGGGACTAGCGGCTCCCTACAATGAGCAGTTCTTC.

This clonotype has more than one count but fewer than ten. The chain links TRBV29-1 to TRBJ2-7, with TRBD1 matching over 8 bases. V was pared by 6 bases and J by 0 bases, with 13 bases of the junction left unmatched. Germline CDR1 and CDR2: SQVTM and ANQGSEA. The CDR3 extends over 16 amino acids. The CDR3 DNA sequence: TGCAGCGTCAGGATCAGACAGGGGAGGATCTCCTACGAGCAGTACTTC. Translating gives CSVRIRQGRISYEQYF.

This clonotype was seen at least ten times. CDR3 DNA sequence: TGCGCCAGCAGCTTGGCTTCAGGGACAGGGTTGAACAATGAGCAGTTCTTC. Its translation: CASSLASGTGLNNEQFF. V usage is TRBV5-1 and J usage is TRBJ2-1; 9 positions match TRBD1. With V trimmed by 0 bases and J by 5 bases, 9 bases remained unmatched. The CDR3 is made up of 17 amino acids. CDR1 SGHRS and CDR2 YFSETQ come from the germline V gene.

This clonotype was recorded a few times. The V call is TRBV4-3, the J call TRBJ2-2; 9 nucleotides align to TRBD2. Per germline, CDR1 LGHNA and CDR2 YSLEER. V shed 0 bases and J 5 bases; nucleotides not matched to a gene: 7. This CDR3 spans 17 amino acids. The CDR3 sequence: CASSQESAGGATGELFF. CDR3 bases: TGCGCCAGCAGCCAAGAGTCGGCGGGAGGGGCAACCGGGGAGCTGTTTTTT.

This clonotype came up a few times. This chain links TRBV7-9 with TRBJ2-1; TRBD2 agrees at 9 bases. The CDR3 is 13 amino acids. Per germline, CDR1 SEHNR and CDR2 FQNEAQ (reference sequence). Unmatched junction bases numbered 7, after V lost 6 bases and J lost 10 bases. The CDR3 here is CASRPSGAPEQFF. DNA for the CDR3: TGTGCCAGCAGACCTAGCGGGGCCCCGGAGCAGTTCTTC.

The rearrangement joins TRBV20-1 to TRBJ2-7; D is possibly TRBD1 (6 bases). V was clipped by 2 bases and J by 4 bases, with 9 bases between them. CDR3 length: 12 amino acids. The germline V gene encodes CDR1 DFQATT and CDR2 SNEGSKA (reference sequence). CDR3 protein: CSARRQGYEQYF. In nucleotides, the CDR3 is TGCAGTGCTAGACGTCAGGGGTACGAGCAGTACTTC.

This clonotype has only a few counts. The CDR3, as DNA: TGTGCCAGCAGGACTAGCGGTCAGGAGACCCAGTACTTC. Its translation: CASRTSGQETQYF. V gene TRBV7-9 combines with J gene TRBJ2-5, with 9 bases matching TRBD2. Germline-derived CDR1 and CDR2 are SEHNR and FQNEAQ (reference sequence). The CDR3 loop spans 13 amino acids. Unmatched junction bases numbered 4, after V lost 6 bases and J lost 5 bases.

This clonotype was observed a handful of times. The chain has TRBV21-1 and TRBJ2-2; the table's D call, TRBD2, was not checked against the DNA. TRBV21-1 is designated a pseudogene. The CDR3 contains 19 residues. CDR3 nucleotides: TGTGCCAGCAGCAAGGGGAGGGATAGCGGGAGTCTGGACACCGGGGAGCTGTTTTTT. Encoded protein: CASSKGRDSGSLDTGELFF.

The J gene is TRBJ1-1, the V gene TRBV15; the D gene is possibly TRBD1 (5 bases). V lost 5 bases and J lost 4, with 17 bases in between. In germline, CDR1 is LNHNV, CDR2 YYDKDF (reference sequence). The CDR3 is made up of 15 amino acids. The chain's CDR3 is CATSPTGGVGTEAFF. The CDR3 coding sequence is TGTGCCACCAGCCCAACTGGGGGGGTTGGCACTGAAGCTTTCTTT.

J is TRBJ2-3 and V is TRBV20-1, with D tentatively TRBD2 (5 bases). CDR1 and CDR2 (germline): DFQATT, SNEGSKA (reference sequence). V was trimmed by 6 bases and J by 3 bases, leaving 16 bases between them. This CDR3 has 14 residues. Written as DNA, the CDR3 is TGCAGTGCCGCGGACTCCCTTAGGACAGATACGCAGTATTTT. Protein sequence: CSAADSLRTDTQYF.

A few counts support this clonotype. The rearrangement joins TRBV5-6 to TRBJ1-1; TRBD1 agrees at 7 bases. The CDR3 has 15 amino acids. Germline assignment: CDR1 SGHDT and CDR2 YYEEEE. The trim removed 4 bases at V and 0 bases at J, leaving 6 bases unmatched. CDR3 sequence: CASSRQGRMNTEAFF. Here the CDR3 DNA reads TGTGCCAGCAGCAGACAGGGTCGCATGAACACTGAAGCTTTCTTT.

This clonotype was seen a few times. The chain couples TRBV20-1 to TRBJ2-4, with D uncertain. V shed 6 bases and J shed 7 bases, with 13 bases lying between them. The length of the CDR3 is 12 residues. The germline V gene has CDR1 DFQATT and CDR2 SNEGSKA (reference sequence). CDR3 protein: CSARHGRNIQYF. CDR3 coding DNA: TGCAGTGCCCGACATGGGCGGAACATTCAGTACTTC.

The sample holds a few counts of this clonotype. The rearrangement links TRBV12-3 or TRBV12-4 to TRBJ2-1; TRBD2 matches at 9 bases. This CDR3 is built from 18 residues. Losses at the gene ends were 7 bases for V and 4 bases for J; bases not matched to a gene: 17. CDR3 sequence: CASNFWDPTSGMYNEQFF. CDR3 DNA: TGTGCCAGCAATTTTTGGGACCCGACTAGCGGCATGTACAATGAGCAGTTCTTC.

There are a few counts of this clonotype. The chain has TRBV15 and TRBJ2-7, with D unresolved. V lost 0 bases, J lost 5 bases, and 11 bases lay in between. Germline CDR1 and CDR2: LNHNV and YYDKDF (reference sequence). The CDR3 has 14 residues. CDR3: CATSRDWGSHEQYF. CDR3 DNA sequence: TGTGCCACCAGCAGAGATTGGGGAAGCCACGAGCAGTACTTC.